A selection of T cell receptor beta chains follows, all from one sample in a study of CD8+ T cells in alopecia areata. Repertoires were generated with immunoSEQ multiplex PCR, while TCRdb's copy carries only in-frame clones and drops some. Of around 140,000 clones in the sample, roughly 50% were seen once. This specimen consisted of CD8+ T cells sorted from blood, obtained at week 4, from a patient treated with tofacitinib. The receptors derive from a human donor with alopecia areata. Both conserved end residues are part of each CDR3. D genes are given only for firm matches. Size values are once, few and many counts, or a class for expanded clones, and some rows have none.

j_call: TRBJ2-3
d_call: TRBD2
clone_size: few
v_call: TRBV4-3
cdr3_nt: TGCGCCAGCAGCCAAGATTTAGCGGGGGAGGCAGATACGCAGTATTTT
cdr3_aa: CASSQDLAGEADTQYF

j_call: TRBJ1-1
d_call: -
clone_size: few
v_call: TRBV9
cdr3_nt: TGTGCCAGCAGCGCCGGGGGGACACAGAACACTGAAGCTTTCTTT
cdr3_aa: CASSAGGTQNTEAFF

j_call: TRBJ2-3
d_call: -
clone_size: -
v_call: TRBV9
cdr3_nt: TGTGCCAGCAGCGTAGTGGAGCGAAGCACAGATACGCAGTATTTT
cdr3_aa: CASSVVERSTDTQYF

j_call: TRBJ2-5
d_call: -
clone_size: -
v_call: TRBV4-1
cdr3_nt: TGCGCCAGCAGCGGGGGTTTTGAGACCCAGTACTTC
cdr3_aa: CASSGGFETQYF

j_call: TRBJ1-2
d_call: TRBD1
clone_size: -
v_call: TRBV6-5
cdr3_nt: TGTGCCAGCAGTTACTCGACAGGGGATCCAGATGGCTACACCTTC
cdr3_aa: CASSYSTGDPDGYTF

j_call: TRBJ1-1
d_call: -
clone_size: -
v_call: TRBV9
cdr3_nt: TGTGCCAGCAGCGTAGGGGCAAACACTGAAGCTTTCTTT
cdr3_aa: CASSVGANTEAFF

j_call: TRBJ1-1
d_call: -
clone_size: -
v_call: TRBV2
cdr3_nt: TGTGCCAGCAGATACAGGGACACTGAAGCTTTCTTT
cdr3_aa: CASRYRDTEAFF

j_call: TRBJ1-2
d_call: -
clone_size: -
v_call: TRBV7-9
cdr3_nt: TGTGCCAGCAGCTTAGCGAAAAGGGGCCAAGGCTACACCTTC
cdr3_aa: CASSLAKRGQGYTF

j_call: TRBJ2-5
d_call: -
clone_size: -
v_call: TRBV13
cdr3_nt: TGTGCCAGCAGCGGTATGCGGGGTCATGAAGAGACCCAGTACTTC
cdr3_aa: CASSGMRGHEETQYF

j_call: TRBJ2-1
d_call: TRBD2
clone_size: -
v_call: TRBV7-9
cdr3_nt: TGTGCCAACCTAGCGGGGGGAGACAATGAGCAGTTCTTC
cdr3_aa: CANLAGGDNEQFF

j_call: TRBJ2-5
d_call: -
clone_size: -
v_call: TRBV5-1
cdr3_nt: TGCGCCAGCAGCTTGGGTCTGGTTAAAGAGACCCAGTACTTC
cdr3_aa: CASSLGLVKETQYF

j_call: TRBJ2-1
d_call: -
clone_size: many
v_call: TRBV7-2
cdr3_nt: TGTGCCAGCAGCTTGCGGGGGCTTTCCAATGAGCAGTTCTTC
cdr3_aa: CASSLRGLSNEQFF

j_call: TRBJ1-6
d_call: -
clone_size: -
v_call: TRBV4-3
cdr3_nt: TGCGCCAGCAGCCAAGATTTGGCCCGCAAGGGGGATTCACCCCTCCACTTT
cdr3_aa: CASSQDLARKGDSPLHF

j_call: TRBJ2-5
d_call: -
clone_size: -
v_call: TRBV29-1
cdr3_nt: TGCAGCGTTGTCGGCAGCCAAGAGACCCAGTACTTC
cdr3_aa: CSVVGSQETQYF

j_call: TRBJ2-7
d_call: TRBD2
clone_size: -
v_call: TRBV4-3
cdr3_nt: TGCGCCAGCAGCCAATCCGGGACTAGCGATTTCTACGAGCAGTACTTC
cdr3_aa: CASSQSGTSDFYEQYF

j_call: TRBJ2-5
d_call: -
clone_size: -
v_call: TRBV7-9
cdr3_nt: TGTGCCAGCAGCTTAGGAGAGGAGACCCAGTACTTC
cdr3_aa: CASSLGEETQYF

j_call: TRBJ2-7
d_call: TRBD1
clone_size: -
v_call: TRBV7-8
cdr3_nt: TGTGCCAGCAGCTTAGAGCCGGGACAGGGCTACGAGCAGTACTTC
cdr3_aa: CASSLEPGQGYEQYF

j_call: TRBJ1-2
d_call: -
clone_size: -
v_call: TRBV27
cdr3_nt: TGTGCCAGCAGTCTACAGGGATCTAACTATGGCTACACCTTC
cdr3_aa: CASSLQGSNYGYTF

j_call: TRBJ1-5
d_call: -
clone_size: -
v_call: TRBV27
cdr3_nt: TGTGCCAGCAGTTTACAAGACATCAATCAGCCCCAGCATTTT
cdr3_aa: CASSLQDINQPQHF

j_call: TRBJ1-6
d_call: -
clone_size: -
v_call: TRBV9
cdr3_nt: TGTGCCAGCAGCGTAGAACAGGGAGGCTCACCCCTCCACTTT
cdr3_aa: CASSVEQGGSPLHF

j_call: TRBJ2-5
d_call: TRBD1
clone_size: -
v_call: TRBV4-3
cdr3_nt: TGCGCCAGCAGCCGGTTGTGGACAGGGGGCTTCGAGGAGACCCAGTACTTC
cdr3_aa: CASSRLWTGGFEETQYF

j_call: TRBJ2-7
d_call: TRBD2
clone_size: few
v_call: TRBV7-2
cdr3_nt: TGTGCCAGCAGCTTAGTTGGCGGGGGAACCTACGAGCAGTACTTC
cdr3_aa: CASSLVGGGTYEQYF

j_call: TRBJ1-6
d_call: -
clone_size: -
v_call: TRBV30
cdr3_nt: TGTGCCTGCCAGGGGTCCTATAATTCACCCCTCCACTTT
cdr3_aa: CACQGSYNSPLHF

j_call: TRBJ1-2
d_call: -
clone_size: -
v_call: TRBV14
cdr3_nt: TGTGCCAGCAGTCCGACACGATTTGGCTACACCTTC
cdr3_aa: CASSPTRFGYTF

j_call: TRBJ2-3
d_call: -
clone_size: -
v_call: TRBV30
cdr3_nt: TGTGCCTTACCGGGCCGAAGGAGAGATACGCAGTATTTT
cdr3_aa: CALPGRRRDTQYF

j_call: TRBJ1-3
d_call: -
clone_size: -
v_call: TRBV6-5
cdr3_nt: TGTGCCAGCAGCCCAGATCATTCCGGAAACACCATATATTTT
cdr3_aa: CASSPDHSGNTIYF

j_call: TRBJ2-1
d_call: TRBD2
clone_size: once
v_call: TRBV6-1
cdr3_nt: TGTGCCAGCAGTGTAACTAGCGGGGGGGCCGATGAGCAGTTCTTC
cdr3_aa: CASSVTSGGADEQFF

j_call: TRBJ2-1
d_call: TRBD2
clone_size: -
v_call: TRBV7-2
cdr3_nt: TGTGCCAGCAGCCCAAAGGTCCTAGCGGGTTGGCAAATGGGTGAGCAGTTCTTC
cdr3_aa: CASSPKVLAGWQMGEQFF

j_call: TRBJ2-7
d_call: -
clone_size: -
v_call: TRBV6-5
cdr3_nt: TGTGCCAGCAGTTACATCGGCGGAAACTACGAGCAGTACTTC
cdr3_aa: CASSYIGGNYEQYF

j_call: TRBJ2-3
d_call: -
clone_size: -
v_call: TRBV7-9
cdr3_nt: TGTGCCAGCAGCTCCGGGGCTGCAGATACGCAGTATTTT
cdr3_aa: CASSSGAADTQYF

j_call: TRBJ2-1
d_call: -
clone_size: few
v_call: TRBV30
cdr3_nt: TGTGCCTGGAGTGTGGGGCCGCCTCCGCGGGATGAGCAGTTCTTC
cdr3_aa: CAWSVGPPPRDEQFF

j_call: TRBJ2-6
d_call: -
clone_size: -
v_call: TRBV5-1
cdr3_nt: TGCGCCAGCATGGGACACCAGTTGGATTCCCGCTCTGGGGCCAACGTCCTGACTTTC
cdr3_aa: CASMGHQLDSRSGANVLTF

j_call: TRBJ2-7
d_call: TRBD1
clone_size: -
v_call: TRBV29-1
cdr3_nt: TGCAGCGTTCGGCTATCAGGGGGCTACGAGCAGTACTTC
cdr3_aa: CSVRLSGGYEQYF

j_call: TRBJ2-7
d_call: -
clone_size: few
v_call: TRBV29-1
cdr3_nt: TGCAGCGTTGCGGCGCAGACATCCTACGAGCAGTACTTC
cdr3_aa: CSVAAQTSYEQYF

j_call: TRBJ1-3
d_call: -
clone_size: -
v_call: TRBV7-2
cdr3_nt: TGTGCCAGCAGCTTGGGGGGGAGGTCTGGAAACACCATATATTTT
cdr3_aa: CASSLGGRSGNTIYF

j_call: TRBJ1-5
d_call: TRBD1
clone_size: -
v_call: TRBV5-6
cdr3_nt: TGTGCCAGCAGCTCCATGGACAGGGGCAATCAGCCCCAGCATTTT
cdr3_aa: CASSSMDRGNQPQHF

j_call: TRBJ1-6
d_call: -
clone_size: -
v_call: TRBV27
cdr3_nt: TGTGCCAGCAGCATCTCTGGAGGCAGAACCTCACCCCTCCACTTT
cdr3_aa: CASSISGGRTSPLHF

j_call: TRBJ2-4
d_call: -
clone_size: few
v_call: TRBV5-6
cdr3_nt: TGTGCCAGCAGCTTTCGGGACGGTGCACCGTACTTC
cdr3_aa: CASSFRDGAPYF

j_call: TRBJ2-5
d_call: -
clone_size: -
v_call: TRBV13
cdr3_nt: TGTGCCAGCAGCTTCCAAGAGACCCAGTACTTC
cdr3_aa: CASSFQETQYF

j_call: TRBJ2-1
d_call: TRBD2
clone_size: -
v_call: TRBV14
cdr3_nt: TGTGCCAGCAGCCAAGGAAGAGCTAGCGGGGGTCCTAATTACAATGAGCAGTTCTTC
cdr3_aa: CASSQGRASGGPNYNEQFF

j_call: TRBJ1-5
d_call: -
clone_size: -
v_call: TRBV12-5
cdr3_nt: TGTGCTAGTGGTTTACAGAGTAGCAATCAGCCCCAGCATTTT
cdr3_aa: CASGLQSSNQPQHF

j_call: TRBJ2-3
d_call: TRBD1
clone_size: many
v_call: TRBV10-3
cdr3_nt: TGTGCCATCAGTACAGGGGGCGAAGCAGATACGCAGTATTTT
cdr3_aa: CAISTGGEADTQYF

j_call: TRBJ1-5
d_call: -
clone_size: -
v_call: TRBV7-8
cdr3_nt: TGTGCCAGCAGCTTTGGTGAGATCAATCAGCCCCAGCATTTT
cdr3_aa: CASSFGEINQPQHF

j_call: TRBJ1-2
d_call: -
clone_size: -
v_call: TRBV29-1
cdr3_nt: TGCAGCGTACGGGACCGTCGGTATGGCTACACCTTC
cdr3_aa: CSVRDRRYGYTF

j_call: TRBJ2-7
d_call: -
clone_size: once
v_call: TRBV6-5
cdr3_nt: TGTGCCAGCAGTTACGGCAGCCTCTCCTACGAGCAGTACTTC
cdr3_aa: CASSYGSLSYEQYF

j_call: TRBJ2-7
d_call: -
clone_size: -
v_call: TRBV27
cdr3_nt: TGTGCCAGCAGTATCCCCAGGGCCCCCCTCTACGAGCAGTACTTC
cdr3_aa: CASSIPRAPLYEQYF

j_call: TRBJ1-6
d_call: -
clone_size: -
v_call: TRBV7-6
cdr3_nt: TGTGCCAGCAGCTTAGACGACAGGCTCTTGAGCTCCTATAATTCACCCCTCCACTTT
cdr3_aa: CASSLDDRLLSSYNSPLHF

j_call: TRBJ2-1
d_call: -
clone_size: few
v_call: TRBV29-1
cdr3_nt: TGCAGCGTTGATACAGGGAGCTCCTACAATGAGCAGTTCTTC
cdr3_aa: CSVDTGSSYNEQFF

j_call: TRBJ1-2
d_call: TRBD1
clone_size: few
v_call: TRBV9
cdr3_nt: TGTGCCAGCAGCCCCGGGACAGGAGATGGCTACACCTTC
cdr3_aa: CASSPGTGDGYTF

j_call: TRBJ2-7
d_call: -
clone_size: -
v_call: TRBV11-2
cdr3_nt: TGTGCCAGCAGCTTAGGACCCCACAGCTCCTACGAGCAGTACTTC
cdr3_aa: CASSLGPHSSYEQYF

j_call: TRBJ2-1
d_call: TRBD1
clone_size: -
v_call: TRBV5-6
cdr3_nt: TGTGCCAGCAGCTTGTCCGGGACAGACAACAATGAGCAGTTCTTC
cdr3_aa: CASSLSGTDNNEQFF

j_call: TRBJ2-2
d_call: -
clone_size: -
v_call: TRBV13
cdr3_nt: TGTGCCAGCAGCTCGTCGCCTCACCTAGAGTCGGCGAACACCGGGGAGCTGTTTTTT
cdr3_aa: CASSSSPHLESANTGELFF

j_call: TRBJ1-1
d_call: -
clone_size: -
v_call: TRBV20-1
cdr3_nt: TGCAGTGCTAGGGGGGGCACTGAAGCTTTCTTT
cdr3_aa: CSARGGTEAFF

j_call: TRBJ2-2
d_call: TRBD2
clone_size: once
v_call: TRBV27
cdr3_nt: TGTGCCAGCAGTCCCGGGACTAGCGGGACCGGGGAGCTGTTTTTT
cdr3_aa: CASSPGTSGTGELFF

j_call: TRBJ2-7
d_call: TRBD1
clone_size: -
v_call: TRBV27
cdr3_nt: TGTGCCAGCCGTGACCGGGACAGTGGCGTACACGAGCAGTACTTC
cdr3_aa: CASRDRDSGVHEQYF

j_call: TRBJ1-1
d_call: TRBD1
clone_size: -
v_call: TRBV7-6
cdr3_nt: TGTGCCAGCAGCTTCGTGGACAGGGTCGGCACTGAAGCTTTCTTT
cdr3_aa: CASSFVDRVGTEAFF

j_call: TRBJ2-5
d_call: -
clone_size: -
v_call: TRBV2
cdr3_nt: TGTGCCAGCAGTGACGGGGGGCGCGGGGTAGAGACCCAGTACTTC
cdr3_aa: CASSDGGRGVETQYF